The present entry profiles one T cell receptor (beta chain) with its context. Its antigen is undetermined. The junction and the germline gene differ at one end; a read error may be behind it. Patients chosen for sequencing had CD8+CD57+ cells that had expanded, as shown by flow cytometry. The sample originates from a study of CD8+CD57+ T cells in acquired aplastic anemia. As for the study in general: The sorted CD4+ and CD8+ cells yielded an average approximately 3.2 ug of DNA. Study-wide results and caveats: There were 25 to 35 CD8+ CDR3 sequences that occurred in both patients and controls. CD8+ Simpson's diversity did not differ significantly between patients and controls.

The CDR3 runs 14 residues. Germline V lookup: CDR1 ENHRY, CDR2 SYGVKD. Genomic DNA templated the TCR beta VDJ and CDR3 profiling. MiXCR, applied by TCRdb to the reads, yields one record per CDR3 protein. The data hold hundreds of thousands of distinct CDR3 sequences, with around 33% observed a single time. Sequenced input: sorted CD4+, CD8+, or CD8+CD57+ T cells (not recorded which) from PBMCs. The receptor's source is a human donor with aplastic anemia. This sequence joins TRBV10-3 and TRBJ1-1, with D uncertain. The CDR3, as DNA: TGTGCCATCAGAGAGGCAGTCATGAACACTAAAGCTTTCTTT. Translating it yields CAIREAVMNTKAFF.